These 7 T cell receptor beta chains were sequenced from one sample in a study of response to subunit inactivated influenza vaccine. Via MiXCR, TCRdb re-called the RT-PCR reads, giving one row per CDR3 protein. The table has more than 400,000 distinct CDR3 sequences, roughly 7.9% seen once. Sample: PBMCs from blood, taken around 25 months after vaccination. These receptors all stem from a man aged 50 to 75 who received an inactivated influenza vaccine.

This chain uses TRBV27 with TRBJ2-3; D gene ambiguous. CDR1 MNHEY and CDR2 SMNVEV come from the germline V gene (reference sequence). The CDR3 sequence is 14 residues long. The ends were cut back, 0 bases at V and 2 bases at J, with 6 bases in the middle. The CDR3 spells CASSLSMVTDTQYF. The CDR3 nucleotides read TGTGCCAGCAGTTTATCGATGGTCACAGATACGCAGTATTTT.

This chain joins TRBV19 and TRBJ2-3; 7 positions agree with TRBD1. CDR3 length equals 17 residues. Trimming at V came to 3 bases and at J to 3 bases, leaving 12 bases not matched to a gene. Germline V gene data show CDR1 as LNHDA and CDR2 as SQIVND (reference sequence). The CDR3 region has the DNA TGTGCCAGTAGTATCAGGGCAATCACGGACAGGACAGATACGCAGTATTTT. Translating gives CASSIRAITDRTDTQYF. Full variable domain (remainder filled in from reference TRBV19 and TRBJ2-3): DGGITQSPKYLFRKEGQNVTLSCEQNLNHDAMYWYRQDPGQGLRLIYYSQIVNDFQKGDIAEGYSVSREKKESFPLTVTSAQKNPTAFYLCASSIRAITDRTDTQYFGPGTRLTVL.

The chain carries TRBV7-2 and TRBJ2-1; D possibly corresponds to TRBD2 (5 bases). The CDR3 length is 12 residues. V was clipped by 1 base and J by 15 bases, with 13 bases between them. Germline loops: CDR1 SGHTA, CDR2 FQGNSA. The CDR3 DNA reads TGTGCCAGCAGCTTAGGCGGGCCCACGGGGTTCTTC. Translation gives CASSLGGPTGFF. The entire variable domain, with the rest obtained from reference TRBV7-2 and TRBJ2-1, is as follows: GAGVSQSPSNKVTEKGKDVELRCDPISGHTALYWYRQSLGQGLEFLIYFQGNSAPDKSGLPSDRFSAERTGGSVSTLTIQRTQQEDSAVYLCASSLGGPTGFFGPGTRLTVL.

Ten or more counts support this clonotype. The CDR3 DNA sequence: TGTGCCAGCAGCGGACAGGGATCCAATTCACCCCTCCACTTT. This encodes CASSGQGSNSPLHF. The chain recombines TRBV9 with TRBJ1-6; TRBD1 matches 7 bases. Germline V gives CDR1 SGDLS, CDR2 YYNGEE. Losses at the gene ends were 3 bases for V and 7 bases for J; bases not matched to a gene: 4. The CDR3 is made up of 14 amino acids.

A few counts support this clonotype. The chain combines TRBV10-3 with TRBJ2-5, with D perhaps matching TRBD1 (5 bases). The germline V gene encodes CDR1 ENHRY and CDR2 SYGVKD. The CDR3 runs 15 residues. V was cut by 2 bases and J by 1 base, with 11 bases left in between. The DNA of the CDR3 is TGTGCCATCAGTGAGAAACAGGTCATCCAAGAGACCCAGTACTTC. Its protein is CAISEKQVIQETQYF.

This clonotype was seen more than once but under ten times. The chain recombines TRBV6-2 or TRBV6-3 with TRBJ1-1; D gene uncertain. V was clipped by 5 bases and J by 0 bases, with 13 bases between them. Germline V lookup: CDR1 MNHEY, CDR2 SVGEGT. This CDR3 has 15 residues. CDR3 in DNA: TGTGCCAGCAGTCGACTCAAACCCATGAACACTGAAGCTTTCTTT. It is translated as CASSRLKPMNTEAFF.

In its sample, this clonotype was seen many times. The gene calls are TRBV29-1 and TRBJ2-3, with 9 positions matching TRBD1. V lost 8 bases to trimming and J lost 3 bases; unmatched junction nucleotides: 9. Germline CDR1 and CDR2: SQVTM and ANQGSEA. The CDR3 covers 14 residues. The CDR3 region is CSTGTGRGTDTQYF. CDR3 bases: TGCAGCACCGGGACAGGGAGGGGGACAGATACGCAGTATTTT.